The 24 T cell receptor beta chains listed next were all sequenced from one sample in a study of shared clonotypes between healthy human individuals. Produced via immunoSEQ multiplex PCR; TCRdb's table is partial and in-frame only. The data show about 600,000 clones, with approximately 97% seen just once and less than 0.065% held by the top ten. The sequenced sample was naive CD4+ T cells sorted from blood. Subset reported: CD45RA+ positively selected. The receptors originated from a woman in her 30s in good health.

The rearrangement joins TRBV29-1 to TRBJ2-7; D ambiguous. This CDR3 spans 12 amino acids. Trimming stripped 5 bases from V and 0 bases from J, with 8 bases between. Germline CDR1 reads SQVTM; CDR2 reads ANQGSEA. The CDR3 sequence is CSVFESSYEQYF. DNA for the CDR3: TGCAGCGTTTTCGAAAGCTCCTACGAGCAGTACTTC.

The V call is TRBV30, the J call TRBJ1-2; tentative D call: TRBD1 (5 bases). The CDR3 contains 16 residues. V was clipped by 3 bases and J by 6 bases, with 23 bases between them. Germline lookup yields CDR1 GTSNPN and CDR2 SVGIG (reference sequence). The CDR3 loop reads CAWSRGRGDRRHGYTF. CDR3 bases: TGTGCCTGGAGCCGGGGCCGGGGGGACCGCCGGCATGGCTACACCTTC.

V is TRBV5-1 and J is TRBJ1-3; maybe TRBD1 (5 bases). CDR3 length: 14 residues. Germline values: CDR1 SGHRS, CDR2 YFSETQ. The germline V and J ends were trimmed by 4 bases and 0 bases, with 8 bases remaining between them. The CDR3 loop is CASSIGASGNTIYF. The CDR3 nucleotides are TGCGCCAGCAGCATTGGGGCCTCTGGAAACACCATATATTTT.

This chain connects TRBV5-1 to TRBJ1-2, with 9 bases fitting TRBD1. V shed 6 bases, J shed 0 bases, and the junction held 6 bases outside the gene matches. This CDR3 is 15 amino acids long. Germline V gene sequence: CDR1 SGHRS, CDR2 YFSETQ. CDR3 nucleotide sequence: TGCGCCAGCAAAACCGGGACAGGGCCTAACTATGGCTACACCTTC. Translating gives CASKTGTGPNYGYTF.

This rearrangement joins TRBV15 to TRBJ1-5; TRBD1 aligns across 8 bases. Trimming removed 3 bases from V and 2 bases from J; junction bases left unmatched: 9. This CDR3 has 17 residues. The germline V gene encodes CDR1 LNHNV and CDR2 YYDKDF (reference sequence). CDR3 loop: CATSSYSRGLGNQPQHF. CDR3 DNA sequence: TGTGCCACCAGCAGCTATTCCAGGGGGCTTGGCAATCAGCCCCAGCATTTT.

CDR3 residues: CASSWRPAGYEQYF. CDR3 nucleotide sequence: TGCGCCAGCAGCTGGAGGCCAGCCGGCTACGAGCAGTACTTC. The chain combines TRBV5-1 with TRBJ2-7; tentative D call: TRBD2 (5 bases). Trimming cost V 3 bases and J 3 bases, with 13 bases left between them. Germline V lookup: CDR1 SGHRS, CDR2 YFSETQ. The CDR3 is 14 amino acids.

V usage is TRBV5-6 and J usage is TRBJ2-1, with 10 bases fitting TRBD2. V shed 3 bases, J shed 1 base, and the junction held 1 base outside the gene matches. Germline V lookup: CDR1 SGHDT, CDR2 YYEEEE. CDR3 size: 15 residues. CDR3 sequence (DNA): TGTGCCAGCAGCTCGACTAGCGGGTCCTACAATGAGCAGTTCTTC. Its protein product is CASSSTSGSYNEQFF.

In nucleotides, the CDR3 is TGCGCCAGCAGGGAGGGCAGGGGGCAGGCAATTAATGAAAAACTGTTTTTT. Translation: CASREGRGQAINEKLFF. The chain combines TRBV4-1 with TRBJ1-4; 8 nucleotides match TRBD1. CDR1 is MGHRA, CDR2 YSYEKL, per germline. The trim removed 6 bases at V and 4 bases at J, leaving 13 bases unmatched. The CDR3 contains 17 residues.

The CDR3 DNA reads as TGTGCCAGTAGTCCCGTTGATAGCGGGAATTACGAGCAGTACTTC. It codes for CASSPVDSGNYEQYF. The genes are TRBV19 and TRBJ2-7; 8 positions match TRBD2. The V segment lost 5 bases and the J segment 4 bases; nucleotides outside the gene matches: 10. Germline V gives CDR1 LNHDA, CDR2 SQIVND (reference sequence). The CDR3 length is 15 residues.

The chain uses TRBV28 and TRBJ1-1; D is unclear. V gave up 2 bases and J gave up 7 bases, with 8 bases separating them. The CDR3 is 12 residues long. Germline assignment: CDR1 MDHEN and CDR2 SYDVKM. DNA of the CDR3: TGTGCCAGCAGTTTAGCAGGTATTGAAGCTTTCTTT. Translating it yields CASSLAGIEAFF.

This sequence joins TRBV5-1 and TRBJ2-5; D is tentatively TRBD1 or TRBD2 (5 bases each). Looked up from germline, CDR1 is SGHRS and CDR2 is YFSETQ. V was clipped by 2 bases and J by 0 bases, with 11 bases between them. The CDR3 runs 15 residues. This CDR3 is CASSFRGTNQETQYF. The CDR3 nucleotides are TGCGCCAGCAGCTTCCGGGGCACCAACCAAGAGACCCAGTACTTC. The entire variable domain, with the rest obtained from reference TRBV5-1 and TRBJ2-5, is as follows: KAGVTQTPRYLIKTRGQQVTLSCSPISGHRSVSWYQQTPGQGLQFLFEYFSETQRNKGNFPGRFSGRQFSNSRSEMNVSTLELGDSALYLCASSFRGTNQETQYFGPGTRLLVL.

The gene calls are TRBV6-4 and TRBJ1-1; D is ambiguous. Germline loops: CDR1 MRHNA, CDR2 SNTAGT. CDR3 size: 13 residues. Trimming took 0 bases from V and 4 from J, leaving 6 bases between them. The CDR3 DNA is TGTGCCAGCAGTGACTCGGTAGGCACTGAAGCTTTCTTT. It is translated as CASSDSVGTEAFF.

The J gene is TRBJ2-5, the V gene TRBV28; 13 bases map to TRBD2. The length of the CDR3 is 15 residues. V dropped 5 bases and J dropped 3; count of bases not matched to a gene: 3. Germline V gene lookup returns CDR1 MDHEN and CDR2 SYDVKM. CDR3 nucleotide sequence: TGTGCCAGCAGTCCACTAGCGGGAGGGGAAGAGACCCAGTACTTC. It encodes CASSPLAGGEETQYF.

The chain carries TRBV25-1 and TRBJ1-6; D unresolved. This CDR3 is built from 14 residues. Germline CDR1 reads MGHDK; CDR2 reads SYGVNS. V was pared by 4 bases and J by 8 bases, with 12 bases between. CDR3 amino acids: CASSAQDTHSPLHF. The CDR3 nucleotides are TGTGCCAGCAGTGCACAAGATACGCATTCACCCCTCCACTTT.

Comment on this clone: The identical CDR3 is also encoded by other nucleotide sequences in the sample. The genes are TRBV4-1 and TRBJ2-1, with a weak D call TRBD2 (5 bases). From germline, CDR1 is MGHRA and CDR2 YSYEKL. V was cut by 2 bases and J by 4 bases, with 12 bases left in between. The CDR3 is 15 amino acids. CDR3 DNA sequence: TGCGCCAGCAGCCAACTCGCGGGCGGTTACAATGAGCAGTTCTTC. Translated: CASSQLAGGYNEQFF.

The CDR3 reads CASSSPGTNINIQYF. The CDR3 coding sequence is TGTGCCAGCAGCTCACCCGGGACCAATATAAACATTCAGTACTTC. The chain has TRBV13 and TRBJ2-4, with D perhaps being TRBD1 or TRBD2 (5 bases each). This CDR3 contains 15 residues. Germline loops: CDR1 PRHDT, CDR2 FYEKMQ (reference sequence). Trimming removed 4 bases from V and 6 bases from J, with 16 bases in between.

The V gene is TRBV2, the J gene TRBJ1-2; D might be TRBD1 (5 bases). The ends were cut back, 8 bases at V and 6 bases at J, with 19 bases in the middle. Germline assignment: CDR1 SNHLY and CDR2 FYNNEI. The CDR3 covers 14 residues. The CDR3 here is CASGGTLQSHGYTF. In nucleotides, the CDR3 is TGTGCCAGCGGCGGGACTTTACAGAGCCATGGCTACACCTTC.

The chain carries TRBV5-1 and TRBJ1-4; D is perhaps TRBD1 (5 bases). Germline V gives CDR1 SGHRS, CDR2 YFSETQ. The V gene lost 4 bases and the J gene lost 3 bases, with 16 bases spanning the gap. The CDR3 consists of 16 residues. CDR3 sequence (DNA): TGCGCCAGCAGCGTGGGAACCCGGGGGGCTAATGAAAAACTGTTTTTT. This codes for CASSVGTRGANEKLFF.

CDR3 sequence: CASSEVFPTSANTGELFF. The CDR3 nucleotides are TGTGCCAGCAGTGAGGTATTCCCGACTAGCGCTAACACCGGGGAGCTGTTTTTT. This sequence joins TRBV6-1 and TRBJ2-2, with 8 bases aligning to TRBD2. The ends lost 3 bases at V and 2 bases at J; junction bases unmatched: 11. The CDR3 consists of 18 residues. Germline CDR1 reads MNHNS; CDR2 reads SASEGT.

The chain couples TRBV19 to TRBJ1-5; 8 bases line up with TRBD1. With V trimmed by 6 bases and J by 4 bases, 5 bases remained unmatched. Looked up from germline, CDR1 is LNHDA and CDR2 is SQIVND (reference sequence). The CDR3 sequence is 14 residues long. The CDR3 loop reads CASRGDRWNQPQHF. CDR3 coding DNA: TGTGCCAGTAGGGGGGACAGGTGGAATCAGCCCCAGCATTTT.

V and J are TRBV7-9 and TRBJ1-2; TRBD1 is a possible D gene (6 bases). The CDR3 is made up of 16 amino acids. Trimming removed 5 bases from V and 6 bases from J, with 22 bases in between. From germline, CDR1 is SEHNR and CDR2 FQNEAQ (reference sequence). This CDR3 is CASSILQGKGSDGYTF. CDR3 sequence (DNA): TGTGCCAGCAGCATACTACAGGGAAAGGGCTCGGATGGCTACACCTTC.

The rearrangement uses TRBV28 and TRBJ1-3, with D possibly TRBD1 on 6 matching bases. Trimming took 3 bases from V and 2 from J, leaving 8 bases between them. The CDR3 sequence is 14 residues long. Germline lookup yields CDR1 MDHEN and CDR2 SYDVKM. CDR3 loop: CASSFPGAGNTIYF. The CDR3 coding sequence is TGTGCCAGCAGTTTTCCAGGGGCTGGAAACACCATATATTTT.

The gene calls are TRBV2 and TRBJ1-5, with D maybe TRBD1 (6 bases). Germline CDR1 SNHLY, CDR2 FYNNEI. V gave up 6 bases and J gave up 2 bases, with 11 bases separating them. This CDR3 has 14 amino acids. Written as DNA, the CDR3 is TGTGCCAGCAGCGAGACAGGTCGCAATCAGCCCCAGCATTTT. It translates to CASSETGRNQPQHF.

The chain carries TRBV27 and TRBJ2-1; 9 nucleotides agree with TRBD2. The germline gives CDR1 MNHEY, CDR2 SMNVEV (reference sequence). CDR3 length: 17 amino acids. Trimming took 5 bases from V and 5 from J; bases not matched to a gene: 13. CDR3 protein: CASSMPLSSGANNEQFF. The DNA of the CDR3 is TGTGCCAGCAGTATGCCACTTTCTAGCGGGGCGAACAATGAGCAGTTCTTC.